What follows are 22 T cell receptor beta chains derived from one specimen sequenced in a study of T cell responses to AZD1222 COVID-19 vaccine. Sequenced by immunoSEQ multiplex PCR; TCRdb stores in-frame clones only, minus some. The sample includes some 130,000 clones, approximately 88% of them seen just once. Sequencing was performed on peripheral blood, taken on day 0 of AZD1222 vaccination. The receptors were gathered from an adult in good health.

CDR3 protein: CAISELNGGRTDTQYF. Here the CDR3 DNA reads TGTGCCATCAGTGAGCTGAATGGGGGGCGAACAGATACGCAGTATTTT. The genes are TRBV10-3 and TRBJ2-3, with D perhaps assigned TRBD1 or TRBD2 (6 bases each). Trimming took 2 bases from V and 3 from J, leaving 15 bases between them. Germline assignment: CDR1 ENHRY and CDR2 SYGVKD. The CDR3 runs 16 residues.

As DNA, the CDR3 is TGTGCCAGCAGTCTAATCACCACTGAAGCTTTCTTT. This translates into CASSLITTEAFF. The chain links TRBV28 to TRBJ1-1, with D unclear. This CDR3 spans 12 amino acids. CDR1 is MDHEN, CDR2 SYDVKM, per germline. V dropped 5 bases and J dropped 4 bases, with 8 bases sitting between them.

The chain uses TRBV6-5 and TRBJ1-1; D may be TRBD1 (5 bases). CDR3 length: 13 residues. Germline values: CDR1 MNHEY, CDR2 SVGAGI. The V end lost 10 bases, the J end lost 1 base, and 13 bases lay between the germline ends. This CDR3 is CATQAGQNTEAFF. CDR3 coding DNA: TGTGCCACACAGGCAGGACAGAACACTGAAGCTTTCTTT.

This clone was counted once. The chain is built from TRBV2 and TRBJ1-4, with D perhaps matching TRBD1 (5 bases). CDR3 size: 16 residues. Between the trimmed V and J ends, which lost 4 bases and 8 bases, there was a span of 20 bases. Germline values: CDR1 SNHLY, CDR2 FYNNEI. In DNA, the CDR3 is TGTGCCAGCAGTGTCGGAAGCGGGGGTGGGGCCGAAAAACTGTTTTTT. Protein: CASSVGSGGGAEKLFF.

This clone was detected once. The gene calls are TRBV28 and TRBJ1-5; TRBD1 matches 8 bases. The V segment lost 6 bases and the J segment 4 bases; nucleotides outside the gene matches: 11. The length of the CDR3 is 16 residues. Germline V gene data show CDR1 as MDHEN and CDR2 as SYDVKM. This CDR3 reads CASRKRQGNLNQPQHF. As DNA, the CDR3 is TGTGCCAGCAGGAAACGACAGGGGAATTTAAATCAGCCCCAGCATTTT. Together with reference TRBV28 and TRBJ1-5, the CDR3 gives the full variable domain: DVKVTQSSRYLVKRTGEKVFLECVQDMDHENMFWYRQDPGLGLRLIYFSYDVKMKEKGDIPEGYSVSREKKERFSLILESASTNQTSMYLCASRKRQGNLNQPQHFGDGTRLSIL.

The rearrangement uses TRBV5-6 and TRBJ2-5; D may be TRBD2 (6 bases). Trimming removed 0 bases at V and 5 bases at J, with 11 bases between. The CDR3 length is 14 residues. Germline CDR1 reads SGHDT; CDR2 reads YYEEEE. The CDR3 region is CASSLVESGETQYF. Written as DNA, the CDR3 is TGTGCCAGCAGCTTGGTCGAGAGCGGGGAGACCCAGTACTTC.

The CDR3 region has the DNA TGTGCCAGCAGTCCAACCGGGGGAACCAGGAGGGGGACTGAAGCTTTCTTT. It yields the protein CASSPTGGTRRGTEAFF. The gene calls are TRBV27 and TRBJ1-1; D might be TRBD1 (6 bases). This CDR3 is built from 17 residues. Between the trimmed V and J ends, which lost 5 bases and 5 bases, there was a span of 24 bases. Per the germline V gene, CDR1 is MNHEY and CDR2 is SMNVEV (reference sequence).

The rearrangement uses TRBV5-1 and TRBJ2-7; D might be TRBD2 (5 bases). V was shortened by 0 bases and J by 3 bases, with 13 bases between the two germline ends. The CDR3 loop spans 15 amino acids. Germline V gives CDR1 SGHRS, CDR2 YFSETQ. The CDR3 region has the DNA TGCGCCAGCAGCTTGGTTCCGGGAATGGACTACGAGCAGTACTTC. This sequence encodes CASSLVPGMDYEQYF.

Of note for this clone: The junction differs from germline at one of its ends, possibly a read error. The chain joins TRBV6-2 or TRBV6-3 to TRBJ1-1; the match to TRBD1 covers 8 bases. This CDR3 spans 16 amino acids. Germline assignment: CDR1 MNHEY and CDR2 SVGEGT. The CDR3 DNA reads TGTGCCAGCAGCTCTTTATCCATATTGGGACAGGCGCGAGTGATCTTT. Protein product: CASSSLSILGQARVIF.

The gene calls are TRBV30 and TRBJ1-3; D is perhaps TRBD1 (6 bases). The CDR3 loop spans 11 amino acids. Germline CDR1 is GTSNPN and CDR2 is SVGIG (reference sequence). V dropped 2 bases and J dropped 8 bases, with 7 bases sitting between them. For the CDR3, the DNA is TGTGCCTGGAGTCACAGGGACACCATATATTTT. Its protein is CAWSHRDTIYF.

The chain combines TRBV29-1 with TRBJ1-2; D gene uncertain. Germline CDR1 is SQVTM and CDR2 is ANQGSEA. With 3 bases removed from V and 5 bases from J, the gap between germline ends came to 10 bases. The CDR3 extends over 12 amino acids. The CDR3 DNA reads as TGCAGCGTTGAGAGGCAGATATATGGCTACACCTTC. This codes for CSVERQIYGYTF.

This chain links TRBV27 with TRBJ1-3, with no clear D. The V gene's germline CDR1 is MNHEY and CDR2 SMNVEV (reference sequence). The CDR3 has 14 residues. V lost 6 bases and J 4 bases, leaving 13 bases between the germline ends. The CDR3 loop reads CASSPTTVGNTIYF. For the CDR3, the DNA is TGTGCCAGCAGCCCAACGACGGTGGGAAACACCATATATTTT.

The chain has TRBV2 and TRBJ2-7; no clear D. The CDR3 contains 13 residues. The V gene lost 10 bases and the J gene lost 5 bases, with 18 bases spanning the gap. Germline CDR1 reads SNHLY; CDR2 reads FYNNEI. The CDR3 here is CATPPGPVDEQYF. The DNA of the CDR3 is TGTGCCACCCCGCCCGGGCCCGTGGACGAGCAGTACTTC. The full variable domain, rest sourced from reference TRBV2 and TRBJ2-7, is EPEVTQTPSHQVTQMGQEVILRCVPISNHLYFYWYRQILGQKVEFLVSFYNNEISEKSEIFDDQFSVERPDGSNFTLKIRSTKLEDSAMYFCATPPGPVDEQYFGPGTRLTVT.

The chain employs TRBV5-6 and TRBJ1-1; a weak D match, TRBD1 (6 bases). Germline V lookup: CDR1 SGHDT, CDR2 YYEEEE. Trimming took 4 bases from V and 5 from J, leaving 18 bases between them. The CDR3 contains 15 residues. CDR3: CASSGPTGSGTEAFF. The CDR3 bases are TGTGCCAGCAGCGGCCCTACAGGGAGTGGAACTGAAGCTTTCTTT. The whole variable domain, remainder taken from reference TRBV5-6 and TRBJ1-1, is DAGVTQSPTHLIKTRGQQVTLRCSPKSGHDTVSWYQQALGQGPQFIFQYYEEEERQRGNFPDRFSGHQFPNYSSELNVNALLLGDSALYLCASSGPTGSGTEAFFGQGTRLTVV.

The gene calls are TRBV6-5 and TRBJ2-2; tentatively, D is TRBD1 or TRBD2 (7 bases each). Trimming shortened V by 10 bases and J by 7 bases, and 19 bases separated the two germline ends. The CDR3 runs to 14 residues. CDR1 is MNHEY, CDR2 SVGAGI, per germline. This CDR3 reads CATQGGGPGGELFF. CDR3 in DNA: TGTGCCACCCAGGGGGGGGGCCCCGGCGGGGAGCTGTTTTTT.

The rearrangement uses TRBV6-5 and TRBJ1-5; 9 nucleotides match TRBD1. CDR3 length: 14 residues. V shed 2 bases and J 5 bases; nucleotides not matched to a gene: 1. Looked up from germline, CDR1 is MNHEY and CDR2 is SVGAGI. The chain's CDR3 is CASSYRTGDQPQHF. CDR3 nucleotide sequence: TGTGCCAGCAGTTACAGGACAGGGGATCAGCCCCAGCATTTT.

This clone was counted a few times. The V and J genes are TRBV7-9 and TRBJ2-2; 8 nucleotides agree with TRBD2. The germline V gene encodes CDR1 SEHNR and CDR2 FQNEAQ (reference sequence). Trimming took 8 bases from V and 0 from J; bases not matched to a gene: 5. This CDR3 comprises 15 residues. The CDR3 loop is CASPGGGPNTGELFF. CDR3 in DNA: TGTGCCAGCCCCGGGGGGGGGCCGAACACCGGGGAGCTGTTTTTT. Full variable domain (missing parts from reference TRBV7-9 and TRBJ2-2): DTGVSQNPRHKITKRGQNVTFRCDPISEHNRLYWYRQTLGQGPEFLTYFQNEAQLEKSRLLSDRFSAERPKGSFSTLEIQRTEQGDSAMYLCASPGGGPNTGELFFGEGSRLTVL.

This chain links TRBV7-8 with TRBJ1-6, with D unclear. This CDR3 comprises 14 residues. V was clipped by 5 bases and J by 11 bases, with 16 bases between them. From germline, CDR1 is SGHVS and CDR2 FQNEAQ. The CDR3 spells CASSRADFQTPLHF. The CDR3 region has the DNA TGTGCCAGCAGCCGAGCCGACTTCCAAACACCCCTCCACTTT.

The chain joins TRBV5-6 to TRBJ1-1; 7 nucleotides line up with TRBD1. V was clipped by 4 bases and J by 5 bases; unmatched bases: 8. The CDR3 spans 14 residues. CDR1 is SGHDT, CDR2 YYEEEE, per germline. DNA for the CDR3: TGTGCCAGCAGCCCGACAGGGAGGCTGACTGAAGCTTTCTTT. This gives the protein CASSPTGRLTEAFF.

V and J are TRBV7-9 and TRBJ1-1; D unresolved. Trimming shortened V by 1 base and J by 0 bases, and 9 bases separated the two germline ends. The CDR3 runs 15 residues. Germline V lookup: CDR1 SEHNR, CDR2 FQNEAQ (reference sequence). The CDR3 sequence: CASSLVGNLNTEAFF. The CDR3 DNA sequence: TGTGCCAGCAGCTTAGTAGGGAACTTGAACACTGAAGCTTTCTTT.

This chain uses TRBV27 with TRBJ2-7; TRBD1 aligns across 7 bases. V lost 0 bases, J lost 6 bases, and 11 bases stayed unmatched. This CDR3 comprises 16 residues. The germline V gene has CDR1 MNHEY and CDR2 SMNVEV (reference sequence). The chain's CDR3 is CASSLSSRGLFSEQYF. The CDR3 DNA is TGTGCCAGCAGTTTATCGTCTAGGGGGCTATTTTCCGAGCAGTACTTC.

The chain combines TRBV11-2 with TRBJ1-2, with D tentatively TRBD1 (6 bases). Germline V gene sequence: CDR1 SGHAT, CDR2 FQNNGV. The CDR3 is 18 residues long. Trimming took 3 bases from V and 2 from J, leaving 22 bases between them. CDR3 region: CASSLKREGGYVNYGYTF. In DNA, the CDR3 is TGTGCCAGCAGCTTGAAACGGGAGGGGGGATACGTCAACTATGGCTACACCTTC.